The present T cell receptor (beta chain) was sequenced within a study of cytomegalovirus exposure and HLA in healthy donors. About the study: Among 150 million to 200 million T cells, an earlier analysis found around 100 million unique TCR beta sequences. From donors who were HLA-typed, an early data release held approximately 84 million unique TCRs. Study observations and caveats: Presence/absence analyses assumed roughly uniform sequencing depth across donors.

Germline CDR1 and CDR2: MDHEN and SYDVKM. The J segment lost 3 bases and the V segment lost 6 bases, leaving 4 bases of the junction unmatched. CDR3 length: 15 residues. With regard to this clone: As yet, its antigen is unknown.

PCR used 60 Vbeta primers and 13 Jbeta primers. Authors' methods: Some 10 million shared chains were among the roughly 78 million unique TCR beta chains that a later analysis counted. Sequencing used immunoSEQ multiplex PCR; TCRdb keeps in-frame clones, though not all of them. The V and J calls and the clone size are those of that table, but D and trimming were determined from the DNA. Of some 100,000 clones listed, 74% are singletons. The sequenced material came from PBMCs. The chain joins TRBV28 to TRBJ2-5; TRBD2 aligns across 13 bases. The source of this sequence is a woman between 50 and 59 years old in good health and CMV-seropositive. CDR3 DNA sequence: TGTGCCAGCAGCGGACTAGCGGGAGTTGAAGAGACCCAGTACTTC. Translation gives CASSGLAGVEETQYF. Variable domain in full (rest from reference TRBV28 and TRBJ2-5): DVKVTQSSRYLVKRTGEKVFLECVQDMDHENMFWYRQDPGLGLRLIYFSYDVKMKEKGDIPEGYSVSREKKERFSLILESASTNQTSMYLCASSGLAGVEETQYFGPGTRLLVL.